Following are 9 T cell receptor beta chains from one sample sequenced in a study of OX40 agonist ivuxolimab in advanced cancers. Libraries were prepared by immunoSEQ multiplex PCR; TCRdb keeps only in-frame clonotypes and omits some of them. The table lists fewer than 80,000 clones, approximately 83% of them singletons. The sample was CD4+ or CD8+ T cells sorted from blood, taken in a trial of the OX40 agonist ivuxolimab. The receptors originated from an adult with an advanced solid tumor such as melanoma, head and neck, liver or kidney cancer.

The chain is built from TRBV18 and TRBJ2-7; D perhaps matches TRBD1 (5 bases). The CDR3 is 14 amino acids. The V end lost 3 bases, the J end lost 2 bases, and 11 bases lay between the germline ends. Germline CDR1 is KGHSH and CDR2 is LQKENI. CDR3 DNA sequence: TGTGCCAGCTCACCCATCAGGGAACCCTACGAGCAGTACTTC. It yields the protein CASSPIREPYEQYF. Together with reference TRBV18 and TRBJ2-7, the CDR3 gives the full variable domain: NAGVMQNPRHLVRRRGQEARLRCSPMKGHSHVYWYRQLPEEGLKFMVYLQKENIIDESGMPKERFSAEFPKEGPSILRIQQVVRGDSAAYFCASSPIREPYEQYFGPGTRLTVT.

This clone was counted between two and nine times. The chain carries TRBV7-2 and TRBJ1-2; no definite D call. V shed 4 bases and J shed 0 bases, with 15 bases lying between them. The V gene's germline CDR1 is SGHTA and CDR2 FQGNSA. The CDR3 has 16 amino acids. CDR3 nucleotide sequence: TGTGCCAGCAGCTCCTACATGGACGGAGCTAACTATGGCTACACCTTC. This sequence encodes CASSSYMDGANYGYTF.

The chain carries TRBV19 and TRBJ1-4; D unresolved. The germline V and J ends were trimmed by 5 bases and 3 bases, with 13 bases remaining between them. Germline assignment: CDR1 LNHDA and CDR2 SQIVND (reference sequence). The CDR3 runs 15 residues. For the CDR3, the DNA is TGTGCCAGTAGTCCGGGTGGGGAAGCTAATGAAAAACTGTTTTTT. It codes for CASSPGGEANEKLFF.

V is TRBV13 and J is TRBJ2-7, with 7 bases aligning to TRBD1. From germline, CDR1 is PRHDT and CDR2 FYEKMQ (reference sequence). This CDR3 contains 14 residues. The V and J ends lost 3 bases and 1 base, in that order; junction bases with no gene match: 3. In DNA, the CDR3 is TGTGCCAGCAGCTTTAACAGGGGATCCTACGAGCAGTACTTC. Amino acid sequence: CASSFNRGSYEQYF.

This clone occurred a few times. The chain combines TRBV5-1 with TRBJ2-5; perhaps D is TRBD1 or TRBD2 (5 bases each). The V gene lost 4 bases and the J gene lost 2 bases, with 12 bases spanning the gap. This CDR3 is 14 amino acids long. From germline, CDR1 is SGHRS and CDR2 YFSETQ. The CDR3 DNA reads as TGCGCCAGCAGCCCCCCGGGACGACAAGAGACCCAGTACTTC. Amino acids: CASSPPGRQETQYF. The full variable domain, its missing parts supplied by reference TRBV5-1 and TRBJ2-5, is KAGVTQTPRYLIKTRGQQVTLSCSPISGHRSVSWYQQTPGQGLQFLFEYFSETQRNKGNFPGRFSGRQFSNSRSEMNVSTLELGDSALYLCASSPPGRQETQYFGPGTRLLVL.

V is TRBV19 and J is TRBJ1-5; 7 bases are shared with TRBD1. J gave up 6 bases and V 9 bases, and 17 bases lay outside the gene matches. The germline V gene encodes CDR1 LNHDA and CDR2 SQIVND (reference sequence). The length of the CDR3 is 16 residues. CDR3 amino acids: CASQKRGQGDVQPQHF. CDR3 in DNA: TGTGCCAGCCAGAAGAGGGGTCAGGGGGATGTTCAGCCCCAGCATTTT. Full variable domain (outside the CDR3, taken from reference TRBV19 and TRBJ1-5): DGGITQSPKYLFRKEGQNVTLSCEQNLNHDAMYWYRQDPGQGLRLIYYSQIVNDFQKGDIAEGYSVSREKKESFPLTVTSAQKNPTAFYLCASQKRGQGDVQPQHFGDGTRLSIL.

In DNA, the CDR3 is TGTGCCAGCAGGGCCGGGACAGAGACGGATCAATGGGTGACCCAGTACTTC. It codes for CASRAGTETDQWVTQYF. The rearrangement links TRBV2 to TRBJ2-5; 7 nucleotides line up with TRBD1. Germline V CDR1 and CDR2: SNHLY, FYNNEI. The CDR3 runs 17 residues. Trimming at V came to 6 bases and at J to 7 bases, leaving 20 bases not matched to a gene. The variable domain in full, completed from reference TRBV2 and TRBJ2-5, reads EPEVTQTPSHQVTQMGQEVILRCVPISNHLYFYWYRQILGQKVEFLVSFYNNEISEKSEIFDDQFSVERPDGSNFTLKIRSTKLEDSAMYFCASRAGTETDQWVTQYFGPGTRLLVL.

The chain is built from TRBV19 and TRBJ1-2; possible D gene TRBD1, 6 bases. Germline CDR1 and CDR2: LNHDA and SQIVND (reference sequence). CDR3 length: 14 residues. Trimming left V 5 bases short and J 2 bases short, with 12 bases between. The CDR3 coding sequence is TGTGCCAGTAGTCCACGGACAGTAAACTATGGCTACACCTTC. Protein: CASSPRTVNYGYTF.

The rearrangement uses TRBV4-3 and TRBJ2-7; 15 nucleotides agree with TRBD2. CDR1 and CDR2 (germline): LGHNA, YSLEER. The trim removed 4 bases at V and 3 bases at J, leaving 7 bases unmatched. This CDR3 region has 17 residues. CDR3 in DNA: TGCGCCAGCAGCCGTACGGCGGGACTAGCGGGGGGCTACGAGCAGTACTTC. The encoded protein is CASSRTAGLAGGYEQYF.